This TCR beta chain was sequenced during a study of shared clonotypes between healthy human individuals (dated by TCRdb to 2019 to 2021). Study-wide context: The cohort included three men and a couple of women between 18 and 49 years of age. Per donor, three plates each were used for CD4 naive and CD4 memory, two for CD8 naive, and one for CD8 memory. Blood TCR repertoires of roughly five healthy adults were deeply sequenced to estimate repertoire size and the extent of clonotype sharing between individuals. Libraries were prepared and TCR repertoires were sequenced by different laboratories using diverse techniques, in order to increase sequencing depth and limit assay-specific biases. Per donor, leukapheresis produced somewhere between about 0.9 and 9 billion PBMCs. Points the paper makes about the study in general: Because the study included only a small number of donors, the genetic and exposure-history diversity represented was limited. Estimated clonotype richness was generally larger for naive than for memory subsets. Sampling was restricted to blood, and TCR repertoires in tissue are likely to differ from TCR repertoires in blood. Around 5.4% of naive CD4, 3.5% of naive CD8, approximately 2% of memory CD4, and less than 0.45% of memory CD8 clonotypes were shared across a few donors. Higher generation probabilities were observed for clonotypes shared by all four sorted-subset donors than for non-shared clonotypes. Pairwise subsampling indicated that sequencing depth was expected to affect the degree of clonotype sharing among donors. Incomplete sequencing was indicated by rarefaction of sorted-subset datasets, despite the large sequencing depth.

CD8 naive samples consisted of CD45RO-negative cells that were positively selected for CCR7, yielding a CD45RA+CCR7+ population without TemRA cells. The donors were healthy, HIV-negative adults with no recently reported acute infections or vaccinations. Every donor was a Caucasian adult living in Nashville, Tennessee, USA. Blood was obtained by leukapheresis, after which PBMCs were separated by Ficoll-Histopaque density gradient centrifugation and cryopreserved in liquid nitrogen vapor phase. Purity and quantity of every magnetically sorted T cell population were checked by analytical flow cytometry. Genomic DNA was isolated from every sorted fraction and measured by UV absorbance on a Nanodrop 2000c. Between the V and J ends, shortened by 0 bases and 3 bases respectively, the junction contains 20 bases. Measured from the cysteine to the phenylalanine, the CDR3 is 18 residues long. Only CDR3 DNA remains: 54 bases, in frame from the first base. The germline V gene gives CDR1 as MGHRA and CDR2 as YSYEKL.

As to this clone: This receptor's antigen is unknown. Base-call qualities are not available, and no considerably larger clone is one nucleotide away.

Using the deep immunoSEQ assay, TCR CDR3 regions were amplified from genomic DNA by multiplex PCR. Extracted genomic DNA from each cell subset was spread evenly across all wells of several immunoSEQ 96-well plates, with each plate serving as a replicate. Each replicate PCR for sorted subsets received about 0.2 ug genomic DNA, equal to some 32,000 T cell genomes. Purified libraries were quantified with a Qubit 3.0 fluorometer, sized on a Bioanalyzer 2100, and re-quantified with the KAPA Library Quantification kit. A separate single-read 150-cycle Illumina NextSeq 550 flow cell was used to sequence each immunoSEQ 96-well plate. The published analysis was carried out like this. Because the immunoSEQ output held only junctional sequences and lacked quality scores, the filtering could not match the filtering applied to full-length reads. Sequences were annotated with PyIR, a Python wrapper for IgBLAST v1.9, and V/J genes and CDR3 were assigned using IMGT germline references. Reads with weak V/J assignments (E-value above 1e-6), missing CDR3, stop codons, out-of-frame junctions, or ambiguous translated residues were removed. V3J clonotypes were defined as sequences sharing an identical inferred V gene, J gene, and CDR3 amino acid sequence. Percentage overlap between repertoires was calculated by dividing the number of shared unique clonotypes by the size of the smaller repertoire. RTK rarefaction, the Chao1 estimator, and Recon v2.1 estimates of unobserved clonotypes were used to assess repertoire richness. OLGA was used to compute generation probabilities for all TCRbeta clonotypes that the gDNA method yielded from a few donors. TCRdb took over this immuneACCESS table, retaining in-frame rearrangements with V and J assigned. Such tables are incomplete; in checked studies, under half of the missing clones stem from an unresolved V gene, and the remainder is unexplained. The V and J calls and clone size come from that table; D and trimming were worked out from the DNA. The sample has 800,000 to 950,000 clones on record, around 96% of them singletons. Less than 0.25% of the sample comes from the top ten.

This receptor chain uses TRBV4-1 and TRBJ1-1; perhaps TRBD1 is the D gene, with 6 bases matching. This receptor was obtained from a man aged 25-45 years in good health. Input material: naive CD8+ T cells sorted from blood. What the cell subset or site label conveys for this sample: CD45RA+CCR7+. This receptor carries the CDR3 CASSQDLQQGRWDTEAFF. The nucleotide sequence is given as TGCGCCAGCAGCCAAGATCTACAACAGGGTAGATGGGACACTGAAGCTTTCTTT.